These T cell receptor beta chains were read from a single sample in a study of cytomegalovirus exposure and HLA in healthy donors. Clones were sequenced by immunoSEQ multiplex PCR, and TCRdb holds only the in-frame ones, with some missing. The sample shows about 160,000 clones, 80% to 85% of them seen only once. Sequencing was done on a sample of PBMCs. Receptors were obtained from a man aged 25 to 45 in good health and CMV-seropositive. Both conserved end residues are part of each CDR3. Fields, in order: V gene, J gene, clone size, D gene, CDR3 protein, CDR3 DNA. D genes are given only for firm matches. Not every row has a clone size; where given, it reads once, few, many or a size class.

v_gene: TRBV11-2; j_gene: TRBJ2-7; abundance: -; d_gene: -; CDR3aa: CASSLAHRTYEQYF; CDR3nt: TGTGCCAGCAGCTTAGCGCACAGAACCTACGAGCAGTACTTC
v_gene: TRBV5-5; j_gene: TRBJ1-6; abundance: once; d_gene: -; CDR3aa: CASSLQGGRYNSPLHF; CDR3nt: TGTGCCAGCAGCTTACAGGGTGGGCGGTATAATTCACCCCTCCACTTT
v_gene: TRBV18; j_gene: TRBJ1-2; abundance: -; d_gene: -; CDR3aa: CASSPTFVVGGYTF; CDR3nt: TGTGCCAGCTCACCAACATTCGTTGTGGGCGGCTACACCTTC
v_gene: TRBV7-9; j_gene: TRBJ2-7; abundance: -; d_gene: TRBD2; CDR3aa: CASSLTGGVPEQYF; CDR3nt: TGTGCCAGCAGCTTAACGGGAGGGGTTCCCGAGCAGTACTTC
v_gene: TRBV10-3; j_gene: TRBJ2-1; abundance: few; d_gene: TRBD1; CDR3aa: CAISATGAPLYNEQFF; CDR3nt: TGTGCCATCAGTGCGACAGGGGCTCCATTATACAATGAGCAGTTCTTC
v_gene: TRBV30; j_gene: TRBJ1-6; abundance: once; d_gene: -; CDR3aa: CAWSQGDPYNSPLHF; CDR3nt: TGTGCCTGGAGTCAGGGTGACCCCTATAATTCACCCCTCCACTTT
v_gene: TRBV6-1; j_gene: TRBJ2-2; abundance: -; d_gene: -; CDR3aa: CASSGERPWRGNTGELFF; CDR3nt: TGTGCCAGCAGTGGGGAACGACCCTGGCGGGGGAACACCGGGGAGCTGTTTTTT
v_gene: TRBV5-1; j_gene: TRBJ2-7; abundance: -; d_gene: TRBD1; CDR3aa: CASSLGQGAYEQYF; CDR3nt: TGCGCCAGCAGCTTGGGACAGGGAGCCTACGAGCAGTACTTC
v_gene: TRBV6-5; j_gene: TRBJ2-1; abundance: -; d_gene: TRBD2; CDR3aa: CASSGTSVGGEQFF; CDR3nt: TGTGCCAGCAGCGGGACTAGCGTGGGAGGTGAGCAGTTCTTC
v_gene: TRBV6-4; j_gene: TRBJ1-4; abundance: -; d_gene: -; CDR3aa: CASSDGGSEKLFF; CDR3nt: TGTGCCAGCAGTGACGGGGGCAGCGAAAAACTGTTTTTT
v_gene: TRBV12-5; j_gene: TRBJ2-2; abundance: once; d_gene: TRBD1; CDR3aa: CASGFLRRDRLNTGELFF; CDR3nt: TGTGCTAGTGGTTTCCTAAGACGGGACAGATTGAACACCGGGGAGCTGTTTTTT
v_gene: TRBV5-1; j_gene: TRBJ1-4; abundance: -; d_gene: TRBD1; CDR3aa: CASSDGQGGEKLFF; CDR3nt: TGCGCCAGCAGCGATGGACAGGGAGGCGAAAAACTGTTTTTT
v_gene: TRBV5-6; j_gene: TRBJ1-2; abundance: -; d_gene: -; CDR3aa: CASSLDLSNYGYTF; CDR3nt: TGTGCCAGCAGCTTGGACCTGAGCAACTATGGCTACACCTTC
v_gene: TRBV28; j_gene: TRBJ2-3; abundance: -; d_gene: TRBD1; CDR3aa: CASSRTGSDTQYF; CDR3nt: TGTGCCAGCAGTCGGACAGGGTCGGATACGCAGTATTTT
v_gene: TRBV19; j_gene: TRBJ1-5; abundance: -; d_gene: -; CDR3aa: CATRPPGLGNQPQHF; CDR3nt: TGTGCCACCAGACCCCCGGGGTTAGGGAATCAGCCCCAGCATTTT
v_gene: TRBV4-3; j_gene: TRBJ2-6; abundance: -; d_gene: TRBD1; CDR3aa: CASSRDRQGGFFGANVLTF; CDR3nt: TGCGCCAGCAGCCGGGATCGACAGGGGGGATTCTTTGGGGCCAACGTCCTGACTTTC
v_gene: TRBV7-9; j_gene: TRBJ1-4; abundance: -; d_gene: -; CDR3aa: CASSLRGTNEKLFF; CDR3nt: TGTGCCAGCAGCTTACGGGGAACTAATGAAAAACTGTTTTTT
v_gene: TRBV6-5; j_gene: TRBJ2-4; abundance: -; d_gene: TRBD1; CDR3aa: CASRRTGVAKNIQYF; CDR3nt: TGTGCCAGCAGACGGACAGGGGTAGCCAAAAACATTCAGTACTTC
v_gene: TRBV5-1; j_gene: TRBJ2-7; abundance: -; d_gene: -; CDR3aa: CASSLGELAREQYF; CDR3nt: TGCGCCAGCAGCTTGGGAGAGCTAGCGCGGGAGCAGTACTTC
v_gene: TRBV28; j_gene: TRBJ2-7; abundance: medium-sized; d_gene: TRBD2; CDR3aa: CASSLSSASGATYF; CDR3nt: TGTGCCAGCAGTTTATCTTCCGCTAGCGGGGCGACGTACTTC
v_gene: TRBV4-1; j_gene: TRBJ2-7; abundance: few; d_gene: -; CDR3aa: CASSVRGGYEQYF; CDR3nt: TGCGCCAGCAGCGTGAGGGGAGGCTACGAGCAGTACTTC
v_gene: TRBV4-3; j_gene: TRBJ1-2; abundance: few; d_gene: TRBD1; CDR3aa: CASSQTRQGAEFSSYGYTF; CDR3nt: TGCGCCAGCAGCCAGACTAGACAGGGGGCTGAGTTTAGTTCCTATGGCTACACCTTC